The entry below gives a single TCR beta chain sequence along with its context. As yet, its antigen is unknown. V was shortened by 5 bases and J by 7 bases, with 15 bases between the two germline ends. Germline V gene data show CDR1 as DFQATT and CDR2 as SNEGSKA (reference sequence). This CDR3 has 13 amino acids. These data come from a study of T cell repertoires in cytomegalovirus infection. Using its own MiXCR run on the reads, TCRdb lists one record per CDR3 protein. The data hold over 120,000 distinct CDR3 sequences, with more than 25% observed a single time. The receptor comes from a human donor in good health (CMV status not recorded). Some clones in this sample may be carry-over from other donors' samples. This chain links TRBV20-1 with TRBJ2-1; D might be TRBD2 (7 bases). Source: CD8+ T cells from cultured PBMCs, taken from culture after CMV antigen stimulation. CDR3 in amino acids: CSAGRGGENEQFF. The DNA for the CDR3 is TGCAGTGCTGGAAGGGGGGGGGAAAATGAGCAGTTCTTC.